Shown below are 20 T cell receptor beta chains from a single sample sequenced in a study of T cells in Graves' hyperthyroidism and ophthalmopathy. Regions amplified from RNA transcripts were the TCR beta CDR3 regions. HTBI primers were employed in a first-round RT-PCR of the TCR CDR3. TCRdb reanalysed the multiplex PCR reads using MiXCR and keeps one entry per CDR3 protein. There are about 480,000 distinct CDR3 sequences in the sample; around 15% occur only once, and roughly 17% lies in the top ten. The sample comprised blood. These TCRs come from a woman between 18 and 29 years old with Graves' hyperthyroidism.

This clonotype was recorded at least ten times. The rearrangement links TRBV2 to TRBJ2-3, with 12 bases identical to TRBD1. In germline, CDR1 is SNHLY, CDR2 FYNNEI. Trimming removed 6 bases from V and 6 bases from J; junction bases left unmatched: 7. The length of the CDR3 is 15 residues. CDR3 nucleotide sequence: TGTGCCAGCAGACCCGGGACAGGGGGCAGGGATACGCAGTATTTT. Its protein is CASRPGTGGRDTQYF.

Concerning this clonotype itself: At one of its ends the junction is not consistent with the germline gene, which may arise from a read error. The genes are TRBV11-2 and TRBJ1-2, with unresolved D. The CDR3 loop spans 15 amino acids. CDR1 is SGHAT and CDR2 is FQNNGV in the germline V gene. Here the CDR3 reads CASSFGGSSIYGYTF. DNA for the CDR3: TGTGCCAGCAGCTTTGGTGGATCATCCATCTATGGGTACACCTTC.

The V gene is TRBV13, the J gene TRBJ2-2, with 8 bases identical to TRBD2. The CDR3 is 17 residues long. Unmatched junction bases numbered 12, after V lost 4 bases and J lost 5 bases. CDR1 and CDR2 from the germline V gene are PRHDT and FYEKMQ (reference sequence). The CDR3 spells CASSSFESGSGTGELFF. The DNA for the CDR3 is TGTGCCAGCAGCTCCTTTGAGAGCGGGAGTGGTACCGGGGAGCTGTTTTTT.

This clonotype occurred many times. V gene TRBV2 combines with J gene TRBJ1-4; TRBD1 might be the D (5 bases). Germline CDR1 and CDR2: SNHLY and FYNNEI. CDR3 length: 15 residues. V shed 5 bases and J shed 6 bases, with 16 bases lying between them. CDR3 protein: CASSRIGTVDEKLFF. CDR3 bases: TGTGCCAGCAGTCGAATCGGGACGGTCGATGAAAAACTGTTTTTT.

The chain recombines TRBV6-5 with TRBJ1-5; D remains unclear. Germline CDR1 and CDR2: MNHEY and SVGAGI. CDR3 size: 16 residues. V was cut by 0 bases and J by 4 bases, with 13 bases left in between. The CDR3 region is CASSYSKPGRNQPQHF. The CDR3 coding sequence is TGTGCCAGCAGTTACTCGAAACCCGGTAGAAATCAGCCCCAGCATTTT.

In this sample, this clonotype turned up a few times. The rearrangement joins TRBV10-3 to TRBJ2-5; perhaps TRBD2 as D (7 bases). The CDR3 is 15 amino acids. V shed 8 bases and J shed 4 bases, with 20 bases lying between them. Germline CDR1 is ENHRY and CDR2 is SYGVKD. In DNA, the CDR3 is TGTGCCATCTCGGCCGGGGGGCGCGTTGGAGAGACCCAGTACTTC. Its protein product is CAISAGGRVGETQYF.

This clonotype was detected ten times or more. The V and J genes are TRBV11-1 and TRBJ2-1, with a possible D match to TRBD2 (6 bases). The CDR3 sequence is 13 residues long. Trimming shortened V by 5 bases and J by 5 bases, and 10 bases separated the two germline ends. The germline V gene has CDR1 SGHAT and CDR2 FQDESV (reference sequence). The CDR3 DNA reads TGTGCCAGCAGCCCCGGGACTGACAATGAGCAGTTCTTC. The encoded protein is CASSPGTDNEQFF.

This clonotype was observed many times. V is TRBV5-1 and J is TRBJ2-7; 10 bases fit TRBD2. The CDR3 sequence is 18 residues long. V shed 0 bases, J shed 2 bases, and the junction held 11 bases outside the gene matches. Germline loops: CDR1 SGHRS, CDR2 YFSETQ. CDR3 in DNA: TGCGCCAGCAGCTTGGCCGGGGCTAGCGGGAGTCGGACCTACGAGCAGTACTTC. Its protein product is CASSLAGASGSRTYEQYF. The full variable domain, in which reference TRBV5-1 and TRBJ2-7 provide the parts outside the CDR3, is KAGVTQTPRYLIKTRGQQVTLSCSPISGHRSVSWYQQTPGQGLQFLFEYFSETQRNKGNFPGRFSGRQFSNSRSEMNVSTLELGDSALYLCASSLAGASGSRTYEQYFGPGTRLTVT.

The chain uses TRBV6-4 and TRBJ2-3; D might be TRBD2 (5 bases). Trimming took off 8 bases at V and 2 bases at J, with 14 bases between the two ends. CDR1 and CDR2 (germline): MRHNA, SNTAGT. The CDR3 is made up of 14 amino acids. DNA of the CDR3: TGTGCCAGCTCCCGCGCGGGCGCCACAGATACGCAGTATTTT. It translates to CASSRAGATDTQYF.

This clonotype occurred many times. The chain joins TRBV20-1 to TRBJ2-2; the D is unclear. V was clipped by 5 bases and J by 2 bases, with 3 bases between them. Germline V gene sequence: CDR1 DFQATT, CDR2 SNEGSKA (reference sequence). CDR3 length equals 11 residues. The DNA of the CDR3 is TGCAGTGCTCTAAACACCGGGGAGCTGTTTTTT. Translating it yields CSALNTGELFF.

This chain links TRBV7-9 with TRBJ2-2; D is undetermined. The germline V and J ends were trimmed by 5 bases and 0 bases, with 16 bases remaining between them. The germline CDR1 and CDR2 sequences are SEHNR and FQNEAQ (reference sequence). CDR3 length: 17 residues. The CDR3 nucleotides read TGTGCCAGCAGCCCTGTCACGGGTATCGCGAACACCGGGGAGCTGTTTTTT. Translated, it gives CASSPVTGIANTGELFF.

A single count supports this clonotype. The CDR3 sequence is CASSQSTYNEQFF. CDR3 nucleotide sequence: TGTGCCAGCAGCCAATCAACCTACAATGAGCAGTTCTTC. The gene calls are TRBV11-3 and TRBJ2-1; the D is unclear. Germline lookup yields CDR1 SGHNT and CDR2 YENEEA. The CDR3 has 13 residues. The V end lost 5 bases, the J end lost 2 bases, and 7 bases lay between the germline ends.

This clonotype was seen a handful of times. The CDR3 bases are TGCGCCAGCAGCATAACCGGGACAGGCGTAGAGACCCAGTACTTC. It is translated as CASSITGTGVETQYF. The chain joins TRBV5-1 to TRBJ2-5, with 8 bases identical to TRBD1. Germline V gene sequence: CDR1 SGHRS, CDR2 YFSETQ. Trimming at V came to 4 bases and at J to 4 bases, leaving 9 bases not matched to a gene. This CDR3 has 15 residues.

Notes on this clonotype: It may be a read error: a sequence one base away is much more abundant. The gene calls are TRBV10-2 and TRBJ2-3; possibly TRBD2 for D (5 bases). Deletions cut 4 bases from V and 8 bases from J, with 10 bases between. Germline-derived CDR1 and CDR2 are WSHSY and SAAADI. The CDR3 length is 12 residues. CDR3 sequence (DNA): TGCGCCAGCAGTGTCGGGGAAAGTACGCAGTATTTT. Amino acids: CASSVGESTQYF.

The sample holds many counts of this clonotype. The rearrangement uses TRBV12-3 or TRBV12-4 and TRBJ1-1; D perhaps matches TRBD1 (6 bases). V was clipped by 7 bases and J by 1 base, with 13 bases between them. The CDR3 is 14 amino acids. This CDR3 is CASNQGQGNTEAFF. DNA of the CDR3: TGTGCCAGCAACCAGGGGCAGGGGAACACTGAAGCTTTCTTT.

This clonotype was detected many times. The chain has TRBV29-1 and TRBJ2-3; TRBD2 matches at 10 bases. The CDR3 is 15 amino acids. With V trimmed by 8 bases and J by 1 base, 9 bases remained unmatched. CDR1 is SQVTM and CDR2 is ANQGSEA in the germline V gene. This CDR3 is CSLHVAGGRTDTQYF. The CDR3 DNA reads TGCAGCTTACATGTAGCGGGAGGCCGCACAGATACGCAGTATTTT.

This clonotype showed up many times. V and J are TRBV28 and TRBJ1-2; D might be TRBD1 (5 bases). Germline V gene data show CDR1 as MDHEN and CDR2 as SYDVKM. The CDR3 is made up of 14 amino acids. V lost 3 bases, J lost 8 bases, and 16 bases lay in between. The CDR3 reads CASSLPGSYYGYTF. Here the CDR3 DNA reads TGTGCCAGCAGTTTGCCAGGGAGTTATTACGGCTACACCTTC.

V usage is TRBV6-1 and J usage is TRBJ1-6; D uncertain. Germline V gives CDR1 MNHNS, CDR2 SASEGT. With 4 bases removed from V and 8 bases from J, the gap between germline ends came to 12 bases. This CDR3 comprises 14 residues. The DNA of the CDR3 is TGTGCCAGCAGTGTGGAGGGAATTGATTCACCCCTCCACTTT. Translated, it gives CASSVEGIDSPLHF.

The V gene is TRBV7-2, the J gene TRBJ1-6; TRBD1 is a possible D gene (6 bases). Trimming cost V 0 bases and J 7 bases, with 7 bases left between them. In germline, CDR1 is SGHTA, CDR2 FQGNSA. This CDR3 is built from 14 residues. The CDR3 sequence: CASSLAGGNSPLHF. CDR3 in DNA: TGTGCCAGCAGCTTAGCGGGGGGCAATTCACCCCTCCACTTT.

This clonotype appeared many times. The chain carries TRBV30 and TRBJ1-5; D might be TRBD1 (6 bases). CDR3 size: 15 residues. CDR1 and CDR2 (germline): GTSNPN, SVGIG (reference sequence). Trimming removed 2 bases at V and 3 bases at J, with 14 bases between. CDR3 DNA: TGTGCCTGGAGTATACAGGGAGGGAACAATCAGCCCCAGCATTTT. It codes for CAWSIQGGNNQPQHF.